These 27 T cell receptor beta chains were sequenced from one sample in a study of T-cell reconstitution after alpha-beta-depleted transplantation in children. Unique molecular identifiers were incorporated when the TCRbeta library was constructed. TCRdb fed the PCR reads into MiXCR, producing one record per CDR3 protein. This table has around 440,000 distinct CDR3 sequences, roughly a tenth appearing once. The sequencing used PBMCs, collected before TCRalphabeta/CD19-depleted stem cell transplant. Receptors originate from a child aged 2-15 years with inherited bone marrow failure, due to receive a stem cell transplant.

The gene calls are TRBV9 and TRBJ1-1; D remains ambiguous. Germline values: CDR1 SGDLS, CDR2 YYNGEE. V dropped 6 bases and J dropped 5 bases, with 14 bases sitting between them. The CDR3 is 13 residues long. DNA of the CDR3: TGTGCCAGCAATTCTCAATCGGGGACTGAAGCTTTCTTT. Translating it yields CASNSQSGTEAFF.

This clonotype was recorded at least ten times. The genes are TRBV27 and TRBJ2-1; 14 bases align to TRBD2. The CDR3 is made up of 15 amino acids. Germline trimming cut 5 bases from V and 9 bases from J; bases unmatched to any gene: 6. The germline V gene encodes CDR1 MNHEY and CDR2 SMNVEV (reference sequence). The CDR3 loop is CASSPGTSGSGEQFF. For the CDR3, the DNA is TGTGCCAGCAGTCCTGGGACTAGCGGGAGTGGTGAGCAGTTCTTC.

At least ten counts were recorded for this clonotype. The chain combines TRBV15 with TRBJ1-3; D is ambiguous. Germline V CDR1 and CDR2: LNHNV, YYDKDF (reference sequence). The CDR3 is 14 residues long. Trimming removed 6 bases from V and 0 bases from J, with 9 bases in between. The CDR3 nucleotides are TGTGCCACCAGTCTAGGAACCTCTGGAAACACCATATATTTT. It encodes CATSLGTSGNTIYF.

This clonotype has only one observation. With a much larger clone just one base away, this may be a read error. V is TRBV6-2 or TRBV6-3 and J is TRBJ2-1; 7 nucleotides line up with TRBD2. The CDR3 has 13 residues. The V gene's germline CDR1 is MNHEY and CDR2 SVGEGT. The CDR3 coding sequence is TGTGTTACAGGCGGGAGCTCCTACAATGACCAGTTCTTC. Its protein is CVTGGSSYNDQFF.

V gene TRBV18 combines with J gene TRBJ2-7, with TRBD2 as a possible D gene (6 bases). V dropped 0 bases and J dropped 2 bases, with 14 bases sitting between them. Germline CDR1 KGHSH, CDR2 LQKENI. The CDR3 is 16 residues long. CDR3 protein: CASSPPAAGPPYEQYF. CDR3 DNA: TGTGCCAGCTCACCACCAGCCGCGGGACCCCCCTACGAGCAGTACTTC.

The chain has TRBV7-8 and TRBJ2-2; TRBD2 is a possible D gene (5 bases). The CDR3 contains 16 residues. CDR1 and CDR2 from the germline V gene are SGHVS and FQNEAQ. Trimming shortened V by 4 bases and J by 1 base, and 13 bases separated the two germline ends. The CDR3 region is CASSYRGRMNTGELFF. CDR3 coding DNA: TGTGCCAGCAGCTACCGAGGGCGGATGAACACCGGGGAGCTGTTTTTT.

This clonotype was recorded a few times. The gene calls are TRBV6-2 or TRBV6-3 and TRBJ2-2; 9 nucleotides line up with TRBD2. After removal of 2 bases from V and 5 bases from J, the junction contained 3 bases not matched to a gene. CDR3 length equals 15 residues. Per germline, CDR1 MNHEY and CDR2 SVGEGT. CDR3 DNA sequence: TGTGCCAGCAGTTACATGGGACTAGCTACCGGGGAGCTGTTTTTT. Its protein is CASSYMGLATGELFF.

This clonotype was counted at least ten times. The genes are TRBV6-5 and TRBJ2-6, with D unresolved. The V end was cut by 3 bases, the J end by 0 bases, with 15 bases between. CDR3 length: 18 residues. The germline CDR1 and CDR2 sequences are MNHEY and SVGAGI. CDR3 nucleotides: TGTGCCAGCAGTTATGGCGGATGGATTTTCTCTGGGGCCAACGTCCTGACTTTC. Amino acids: CASSYGGWIFSGANVLTF.

The chain links TRBV6-4 to TRBJ1-1; 12 positions agree with TRBD1. J lost 0 bases, V lost 5 bases, and 22 bases had no gene match. This CDR3 comprises 22 residues. The germline V gene encodes CDR1 MRHNA and CDR2 SNTAGT. This CDR3 is CASSLSLGTGGSFERVNTEAFF. CDR3 nucleotides: TGTGCCAGCAGTCTGTCCCTCGGGACAGGGGGCTCGTTTGAGAGGGTGAACACTGAAGCTTTCTTT.

The chain recombines TRBV5-1 with TRBJ2-7; D ambiguous. CDR3 length: 13 amino acids. The germline CDR1 and CDR2 sequences are SGHRS and YFSETQ. Trimming left V 7 bases short and J 5 bases short, with 16 bases between. The CDR3 spells CASGPTRKNEQYF. CDR3 sequence (DNA): TGCGCCAGCGGGCCTACGCGGAAGAACGAGCAGTACTTC.

This chain links TRBV6-1 with TRBJ1-4, with D unresolved. V shed 8 bases and J shed 1 base, with 11 bases lying between them. Germline CDR1 is MNHNS and CDR2 is SASEGT. This CDR3 is 14 amino acids long. The CDR3: CASPQGLTNEKLFF. The CDR3 DNA reads as TGTGCCAGCCCTCAAGGGTTAACTAATGAAAAACTGTTTTTT.

The sample holds a few counts of this clonotype. V usage is TRBV29-1 and J usage is TRBJ1-1; D is perhaps TRBD1 (6 bases). The CDR3 has 13 amino acids. V was clipped by 7 bases and J by 0 bases, with 12 bases between them. Germline CDR1 and CDR2: SQVTM and ANQGSEA. The CDR3 DNA sequence: TGCAGCGCAGAGAGGGGGATGAACACTGAAGCTTTCTTT. It is translated as CSAERGMNTEAFF.

In its sample, this clonotype was seen many times. The V call is TRBV4-2, the J call TRBJ2-3; a possible D gene is TRBD1 (5 bases). Between the trimmed V and J ends, which lost 7 bases and 5 bases, there was a span of 22 bases. The CDR3 consists of 16 residues. The V gene's germline CDR1 is LGHNA and CDR2 YNFKEQ. CDR3 sequence: CASKWGGGGAKDTQYF. The CDR3 bases are TGTGCCAGCAAATGGGGCGGCGGCGGAGCTAAAGATACGCAGTATTTT.

In its sample, this clonotype was seen a few times. This chain joins TRBV19 and TRBJ2-1; 12 bases line up with TRBD2. This CDR3 is 17 amino acids long. Germline V gene sequence: CDR1 LNHDA, CDR2 SQIVND (reference sequence). Trimming cost V 7 bases and J 2 bases; bases outside gene matches: 9. The CDR3 region is CASTHISSGRAYNEQFF. CDR3 DNA: TGTGCCAGTACCCACATCTCTAGCGGGAGGGCCTACAATGAGCAGTTCTTC.

The table lists this clonotype with many counts. The chain couples TRBV7-9 to TRBJ1-2; D gene unclear. V was cut by 6 bases and J by 0 bases, with 14 bases left in between. Germline loops: CDR1 SEHNR, CDR2 FQNEAQ (reference sequence). This CDR3 is 15 amino acids long. Written as DNA, the CDR3 is TGTGCCAGCAGTTCATACAGCGGAACTAACTATGGCTACACCTTC. Translating gives CASSSYSGTNYGYTF. Full variable domain (missing parts from reference TRBV7-9 and TRBJ1-2): DTGVSQNPRHKITKRGQNVTFRCDPISEHNRLYWYRQTLGQGPEFLTYFQNEAQLEKSRLLSDRFSAERPKGSFSTLEIQRTEQGDSAMYLCASSSYSGTNYGYTFGSGTRLTVV.

A remark on this clonotype: This sequence may be a read error, since a much larger clone differs from it by one base. The chain carries TRBV5-6 and TRBJ2-1; D might be TRBD1 (5 bases). CDR1 is SGHDT and CDR2 is YYEEEE in the germline V gene. This CDR3 is 14 amino acids long. V was pared by 4 bases and J by 4 bases, with 12 bases between. The CDR3 DNA follows: TGTGCCAGCAGCCCGGACATGGGTTACAATGAGCAGTTCTTC. This sequence encodes CASSPDMGYNEQFF.

The rearrangement links TRBV20-1 to TRBJ2-2; 8 bases are a match to TRBD1. CDR3 length: 13 amino acids. Unmatched junction bases numbered 1, after V lost 1 base and J lost 6 bases. CDR1 and CDR2 from the germline V gene are DFQATT and SNEGSKA (reference sequence). For the CDR3, the DNA is TGCAGTGCTAGAGCGGACAGGGCCGGGGAGCTGTTTTTT. It encodes CSARADRAGELFF.

This clonotype was recorded many times. This chain connects TRBV4-3 to TRBJ2-2; 9 positions match TRBD2. Germline values: CDR1 LGHNA, CDR2 YSLEER. The length of the CDR3 is 16 residues. J was trimmed by 8 bases and V by 6 bases; bases with no gene match: 13. The CDR3 nucleotides are TGCGCCAGCAGTCTCCTTCTAGCGGGACCCCGAGGGGAGCTGTTTTTT. Translated, it gives CASSLLLAGPRGELFF.

The table lists this clonotype with many counts. This sequence joins TRBV9 and TRBJ2-1; 7 bases are shared with TRBD2. CDR3 length: 15 residues. The junction had 9 bases not matched to a gene; V was cut back by 0 bases and J by 9 bases. CDR1 is SGDLS and CDR2 is YYNGEE in the germline V gene. CDR3 region: CASSVAGGSPLEQFF. CDR3 in DNA: TGTGCCAGCAGCGTAGCGGGAGGATCACCCCTTGAGCAGTTCTTC.

The rearrangement links TRBV20-1 to TRBJ1-2; D is unresolved. The germline CDR1 and CDR2 sequences are DFQATT and SNEGSKA (reference sequence). V was pared by 8 bases and J by 5 bases, with 12 bases between. The CDR3 sequence is 11 residues long. CDR3 bases: TGCAGTCCCTACATACCATATGGCTACACCTTC. Translated: CSPYIPYGYTF.

The genes are TRBV9 and TRBJ2-7; D gene ambiguous. CDR1 SGDLS and CDR2 YYNGEE come from the germline V gene. Deletions cut 1 base from V and 0 bases from J, with 8 bases between. This CDR3 region has 14 residues. CDR3 in amino acids: CASSVLGNSYEQYF. The CDR3 nucleotides read TGTGCCAGCAGCGTACTGGGCAACTCCTACGAGCAGTACTTC. Using reference TRBV9 and TRBJ2-7 for the parts outside the CDR3, the full variable domain is DSGVTQTPKHLITATGQRVTLRCSPRSGDLSVYWYQQSLDQGLQFLIQYYNGEERAKGNILERFSAQQFPDLHSELNLSSLELGDSALYFCASSVLGNSYEQYFGPGTRLTVT.

This clonotype was counted only a few times. CDR3 loop: CASSSRGVTDTQYF. As DNA, the CDR3 is TGTGCCAGCAGTTCCCGGGGAGTCACAGATACGCAGTATTTT. V usage is TRBV12-3 or TRBV12-4 and J usage is TRBJ2-3; a weak D match, TRBD2 (5 bases). The CDR3 runs to 14 residues. Trimming took 4 bases from V and 2 from J, leaving 10 bases between them.

This clonotype was seen ten or more times. The CDR3 bases are TGTGCCAGCAGCTTCCCGCTACCGGCTAGCGGGCACAATGAGCAGTTCTTC. It translates to CASSFPLPASGHNEQFF. The chain joins TRBV13 to TRBJ2-1, with 8 bases fitting TRBD2. The length of the CDR3 is 17 residues. Trimming cost V 3 bases and J 5 bases; bases outside gene matches: 12. Looked up from germline, CDR1 is PRHDT and CDR2 is FYEKMQ (reference sequence).

There are many counts of this clonotype. The chain combines TRBV12-3 or TRBV12-4 with TRBJ1-4; a weak D match, TRBD1 (5 bases). The CDR3 is 15 residues long. Trimming took 3 bases from V and 8 from J, leaving 16 bases between them. CDR3 sequence: CASSFGSRAGEKLFF. CDR3 DNA sequence: TGTGCCAGCAGTTTTGGGTCCAGGGCTGGCGAAAAACTGTTTTTT.

About this clonotype itself: A read error may explain this, as a much larger clone is one base away. V usage is TRBV25-1 and J usage is TRBJ1-2; no definite D call. CDR3 length: 14 amino acids. Germline lookup yields CDR1 MGHDK and CDR2 SYGVNS. The CDR3 nucleotides are TGTGCCAGCAGTGAACCCGAGAGGAGCTATGGCCACACCTTC. Amino acids: CASSEPERSYGHTF.

This clonotype has at least ten counts. The chain is built from TRBV5-1 and TRBJ2-1; D call uncertain. Germline CDR1 is SGHRS and CDR2 is YFSETQ. The V end was cut by 0 bases, the J end by 12 bases, with 7 bases between. This CDR3 region has 11 residues. CDR3 sequence (DNA): TGCGCCAGCAGCTTGGGAGTCGCGCAGTTCTTC. Its translation is CASSLGVAQFF.

This clonotype was recorded only once. A clone one base away is much larger, so this may be a read error. The J gene is TRBJ2-5, the V gene TRBV29-1; D call uncertain. Germline CDR1 SQVTM, CDR2 ANQGSEA. The CDR3 is made up of 12 amino acids. Trimming took off 7 bases at V and 5 bases at J, with 14 bases between the two ends. The CDR3 region has the DNA TGCAGCGCCATGGGGTGGTCTGAGACCCAGTACTTC. Protein: CSAMGWSETQYF.